The 10 T cell receptor beta chains listed next were all sequenced from one sample in a study of stem cell transplantation in POMP-related autoinflammatory disease. The assay was immunoSEQ multiplex PCR, and TCRdb's table has in-frame clones only and misses some. This table holds more than 8,500 clones, 75% to 85% found once. The sequencing here drew on CD4+ T cells from PBMCs, taken after stem cell transplantation. These receptors originate from a human patient with POMP-related autoinflammation and immune dysregulation (PRAID). T cells may partly derive from the graft donor.

The V and J genes are TRBV6-2 or TRBV6-3 and TRBJ1-5, with 8 bases matching TRBD1. V lost 2 bases and J lost 6; bases outside the gene matches: 9. Germline CDR1 reads MNHEY; CDR2 reads SVGEGT. The CDR3 is made up of 16 amino acids. The chain's CDR3 is CASSYLAGGQGQPQHF. The CDR3 DNA sequence: TGTGCCAGCAGTTACCTGGCAGGGGGCCAGGGTCAGCCCCAGCATTTT.

The chain uses TRBV18 and TRBJ1-1, with 11 bases fitting TRBD1. The J segment lost 3 bases and the V segment lost 2 bases, leaving 11 bases of the junction unmatched. Germline-derived CDR1 and CDR2 are KGHSH and LQKENI. The CDR3 has 18 amino acids. For the CDR3, the DNA is TGTGCCAGCTCACCATACCAACCGGGACAGGGGGGTTACACTGAAGCTTTCTTT. Translating gives CASSPYQPGQGGYTEAFF. The full variable domain, with the rest looked up from reference TRBV18 and TRBJ1-1, is NAGVMQNPRHLVRRRGQEARLRCSPMKGHSHVYWYRQLPEEGLKFMVYLQKENIIDESGMPKERFSAEFPKEGPSILRIQQVVRGDSAAYFCASSPYQPGQGGYTEAFFGQGTRLTVV.

This clone appeared a single time. The genes are TRBV3-1 (or the pseudogene TRBV3-2) and TRBJ2-7; 10 bases are a match to TRBD2. CDR3 size: 14 residues. Per germline, CDR1 LGHDT and CDR2 YNNKEL (reference sequence). The CDR3 nucleotides are TGTGCTTCTCGAGCTAGCGGGAGAGCAGGCGAGCAGTACTTC. Protein product: CASRASGRAGEQYF.

The chain uses TRBV24-1 and TRBJ2-2; D is uncertain. V dropped 1 base and J dropped 0 bases, with 14 bases sitting between them. CDR3 length: 18 residues. The germline gives CDR1 KGHDR, CDR2 SFDVKD. In DNA form, the CDR3 reads TGTGCCACCAGTGATTTTCCCGGACGTAAAGCGAACACCGGGGAGCTGTTTTTT. It is translated as CATSDFPGRKANTGELFF.

The chain recombines TRBV3-1 (or the pseudogene TRBV3-2) with TRBJ2-2; 11 bases map to TRBD2. The CDR3 covers 15 residues. V lost 5 bases, J lost 4 bases, and 3 bases stayed unmatched. Germline loops: CDR1 LGHDT, CDR2 YNNKEL (reference sequence). DNA of the CDR3: TGTGCCAGCAGCGGCCTAGCGGGAGGCACCGGGGAGCTGTTTTTT. It codes for CASSGLAGGTGELFF.

This clone has just a few counts. The CDR3 region is CASSSRGSMNTEAFF. The CDR3 region has the DNA TGTGCCAGCAGTTCCAGGGGGTCCATGAACACTGAAGCTTTCTTT. This chain links TRBV6-6 with TRBJ1-1, with 7 bases aligning to TRBD1. There are 15 residues in the CDR3. V dropped 4 bases and J dropped 0; count of bases not matched to a gene: 5. Per the germline V gene, CDR1 is MNHNY and CDR2 is SVGAGI (reference sequence).

This sequence joins TRBV3-1 (or the pseudogene TRBV3-2) and TRBJ2-5; weak D call: TRBD2 (6 bases). The germline CDR1 and CDR2 sequences are LGHDT and YNNKEL (reference sequence). The CDR3 consists of 14 residues. Trimming cost V 4 bases and J 7 bases, with 16 bases left between them. The CDR3 DNA follows: TGTGCCAGCAGCCTCGGGATTAACGGGGGGACCCAGTACTTC. Translation: CASSLGINGGTQYF.

This sequence joins TRBV14 and TRBJ2-7; tentative D call: TRBD2 (5 bases). This CDR3 has 15 amino acids. CDR1 is SGHDN and CDR2 is FVKESK in the germline V gene. Trimming cost V 1 base and J 3 bases, with 13 bases left between them. CDR3 region: CASSQALAGGYEQYF. In DNA form, the CDR3 reads TGTGCCAGCAGCCAAGCCCTGGCGGGCGGCTACGAGCAGTACTTC. Full variable domain (rest looked up from reference TRBV14 and TRBJ2-7): EAGVTQFPSHSVIEKGQTVTLRCDPISGHDNLYWYRRVMGKEIKFLLHFVKESKQDESGMPNNRFLAERTGGTYSTLKVQPAELEDSGVYFCASSQALAGGYEQYFGPGTRLTVT.

This clone was counted once. The chain couples TRBV5-1 to TRBJ2-6; no definite D call. V was cut by 6 bases and J by 0 bases, with 13 bases left in between. The CDR3 consists of 16 residues. Germline lookup yields CDR1 SGHRS and CDR2 YFSETQ. The chain's CDR3 is CASKSTSISGANVLTF. CDR3 in DNA: TGCGCCAGCAAGTCTACATCCATCTCTGGGGCCAACGTCCTGACTTTC.

The chain combines TRBV5-6 with TRBJ1-6; 9 bases line up with TRBD1. Germline lookup yields CDR1 SGHDT and CDR2 YYEEEE. V gave up 2 bases and J gave up 7 bases; unmatched junction bases: 7. The CDR3 extends over 16 amino acids. The chain's CDR3 is CASSFMTGTGNSPLHF. The CDR3, as DNA: TGTGCCAGCAGCTTCATGACCGGGACAGGGAATTCACCCCTCCACTTT. Supplemented by reference TRBV5-6 and TRBJ1-6, the full variable domain reads DAGVTQSPTHLIKTRGQQVTLRCSPKSGHDTVSWYQQALGQGPQFIFQYYEEEERQRGNFPDRFSGHQFPNYSSELNVNALLLGDSALYLCASSFMTGTGNSPLHFGNGTRLTVT.